Sequencing of this T cell receptor beta chain was carried out in a study of PD-1 blockade in classical Hodgkin lymphoma. Every patient had relapsed following autologous stem cell transplantation, and cohorts differed in brentuximab vedotin exposure. Data came from immunoSEQ multiplex PCR; TCRdb stores just in-frame clones and leaves some out. The sample records around 65,000 clones, 85% to 90% being singletons. Sequenced material: peripheral blood mononuclear cells (PBMCs), taken at baseline. This receptor was taken from a human donor with classical Hodgkin lymphoma.

CDR3 loop: CASRDRGRGKVDGYTF. The CDR3 DNA reads as TGTGCCAGCCGCGACAGGGGGCGCGGCAAGGTGGATGGCTACACCTTC. The rearrangement joins TRBV19 to TRBJ1-2, with TRBD1 matching over 10 bases. Losses at the gene ends were 9 bases for V and 6 bases for J; bases not matched to a gene: 16. CDR1 is LNHDA and CDR2 is SQIVND in the germline V gene (reference sequence). This CDR3 comprises 16 residues.